Reported below is one T cell receptor beta chain. Its antigen is as yet unknown. These data come from a study of cytomegalovirus exposure and HLA in healthy donors. Study results and caveats: TCR beta V- and J-gene trimming was later associated with a missense DCLRE1C variant.

The PCR ran on 60 Vbeta and 13 Jbeta primers. This table comes from immunoSEQ multiplex PCR, and its TCRdb copy is limited to in-frame clones, with some not included. The sample lists 90,000 to 140,000 clones; almost 70% were seen once. The CDR3 runs 15 residues. CDR1 and CDR2 (germline): MDHEN, SYDVKM. Between the trimmed V and J ends, which lost 3 bases and 5 bases, there was a span of 13 bases. J is TRBJ1-4 and V is TRBV28; D is uncertain. The receptor was derived from a man in his thirties or forties in good health and CMV-seronegative. Sequencing used PBMCs. This CDR3 reads CASSFSGGKNEKLFF. As DNA, the CDR3 is TGTGCCAGCAGTTTCTCAGGAGGAAAGAATGAAAAACTGTTTTTT.